This T cell receptor beta chain stems from a study of blood T cell repertoires in COVID-19. Study background: Donors in Cohort 3 who had recovered were those with two negative PCRs, healthcare professional clearance, or resolution of their symptoms. Samples representing acute and convalescent COVID-19 were sourced from the United States, Italy and Spain.

Profiled with immunoSEQ multiplex PCR; TCRdb holds only in-frame clones, not every one. In the table there are roughly 160,000 clones, less than 80% of which are singletons. CDR3 length: 14 residues. V dropped 4 bases and J dropped 4 bases, with 10 bases sitting between them. CDR1 is KGHSH, CDR2 LQKENI, per germline. Enrolled through a virtual design, the participants were between 18 and 89 years of age and came from about two dozen US areas. The receptor's source is a woman in her seventies in a cohort exposed to, infected with or recovered from COVID-19 (not recorded which). The sequenced sample consisted of PBMCs or T cells enriched from blood (not recorded which). V is TRBV18 and J is TRBJ1-4, with TRBD1 as a possible D gene (6 bases). As DNA, the CDR3 is TGTGCCAGCTCACTCGACAGGATTAATGAAAAACTGTTTTTT. It is translated as CASSLDRINEKLFF.